This entry features one TCR delta chain sequence. Its antigen is undetermined. This specimen belongs to a study of Vδ1+ human thymocytes. Germline CDR1 and CDR2: TSWWSYY and QGS. V lost 2 bases and J 6 bases, leaving 22 bases between the germline ends. The CDR3 spans 18 residues. Purity of the sorted Vdelta1+ thymocytes ranged from 98% to 99.6%. Overall study findings and caveats: In the thymus, TRG and TRD repertoires looked highly polyclonal with Gaussian CDR3 lengths. TRD repertoires were essentially private, unlike widely shared TRG clonotypes. Bulk repertoire data may be misinterpreted because of unexpected Vdelta2 sequences.

RNA was extracted from the cells and then reverse transcribed. The CDR3 regions were amplified by multiplex PCR from V-gene primers to a constant-region primer. TCRdb reprocessed the multiplex PCR reads using CATT. The sample consists of about 73,000 delta-chain clones, around 30% of them appearing once. This rearrangement joins TRDV1 to TRDJ2; no firm D call. The sequenced sample was Vdelta1+ gamma-delta thymocytes from the thymus. Subset specified: FACS-sorted CD3+ TCRalphabeta- TCRVdelta1+ TCRVdelta2- thymocytes. This receptor was obtained from a boy less than two years old who had congenital heart surgery. Written as DNA, the CDR3 is TGTGCTCTTGGGGAAGGGAGACTCGAGAGGCCTCACTCAGCACAACTCTTCTTT. It codes for CALGEGRLERPHSAQLFF.